This T cell receptor beta chain was recovered during a study of regulatory T cells in long-lasting Graves disease. Findings of the study overall: Persistent patients had more shared public clonotypes (2,741) than new patients (966).

Indicated time point: newly diagnosed GD, antithyroid drugs for less than 3 months. Preparation of the TCR library used RNA extracted from PBMCs. Trimming cost V 6 bases and J 5 bases; bases outside gene matches: 7. The CDR3 sequence is 12 residues long. Germline V gives CDR1 DFQATT, CDR2 SNEGSKA (reference sequence). Assembly of TCR beta libraries relied on iRepertoire HTBI primers together with Arm-PCR of CDR3 regions. TCRdb used MiXCR to reprocess the multiplex PCR reads, holding one entry per CDR3 protein. The table has 450,000 to 600,000 distinct CDR3 sequences, approximately 13% seen once; the top ten hold 8.5% to 10%. There are many counts of this clonotype. Its target is not known. The data also belong to a second study, concerning T cells in Graves' hyperthyroidism and ophthalmopathy. That work adds: Hyperthyroidism in the patients, aged 18 to 65, was newly diagnosed and under 2 months in duration.

The sequencing used peripheral blood mononuclear cells (PBMCs), collected at new diagnosis, from a patient treated with antithyroid drugs. The chain has TRBV20-1 and TRBJ2-7; 7 positions match TRBD2. The TCR sequence derives from a man aged 25-45 years with Graves disease. The CDR3 region has the DNA TGCAGTGCCCTAGCGGACCCTCACGAGCAGTACTTC. It encodes CSALADPHEQYF.